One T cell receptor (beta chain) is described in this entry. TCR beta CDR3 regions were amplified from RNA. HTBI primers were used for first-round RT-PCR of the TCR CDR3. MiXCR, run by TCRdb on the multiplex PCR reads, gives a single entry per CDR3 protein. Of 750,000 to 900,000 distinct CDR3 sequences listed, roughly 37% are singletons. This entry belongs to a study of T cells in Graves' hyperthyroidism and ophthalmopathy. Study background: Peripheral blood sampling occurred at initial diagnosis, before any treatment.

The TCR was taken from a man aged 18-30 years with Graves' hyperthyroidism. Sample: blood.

CDR3 DNA sequence: TGTGCCAGCATCCGGGGGGTAGTTGCAACTAATGAAAAACTGTTTTTT. Translated: CASIRGVVATNEKLFF. The chain has TRBV14 and TRBJ1-4, with D tentatively TRBD1 (5 bases). This CDR3 region has 16 residues. Per the germline V gene, CDR1 is SGHDN and CDR2 is FVKESK. The V and J ends lost 7 bases and 0 bases respectively, with 15 bases between them.